The 23 T cell receptor beta chains below come from one sample, sequenced in a study of CD8+CD57+ T cells in acquired aplastic anemia. CDR3 and TCR beta VDJ profiling relied on a genomic DNA template. TCRdb passed the reads through MiXCR, listing each CDR3 protein once. The repertoire holds roughly 160,000 distinct CDR3 sequences, about 60% seen once, with 45% in the top ten. Input material: sorted CD4+, CD8+, or CD8+CD57+ T cells (not recorded which) from PBMCs. These receptors were obtained from a human donor in good health.

The chain combines TRBV10-3 with TRBJ2-3, with D possibly matching TRBD2 (6 bases). This CDR3 region has 12 residues. Per the germline V gene, CDR1 is ENHRY and CDR2 is SYGVKD. Trimming stripped 4 bases from V and 7 bases from J, with 9 bases between. CDR3 residues: CAISGGENTQYF. The CDR3 DNA reads as TGTGCCATCAGTGGGGGGGAGAATACGCAGTATTTT.

The chain joins TRBV29-1 to TRBJ2-1; 7 nucleotides match TRBD1. The germline V gene has CDR1 SQVTM and CDR2 ANQGSEA. The CDR3 is 14 residues long. J gave up 4 bases and V 3 bases, and 6 bases lay outside the gene matches. As DNA, the CDR3 is TGCAGCGTTGACCGGGACAGCGCTTACAATGAGCAGTTCTTC. It specifies CSVDRDSAYNEQFF.

This chain connects TRBV7-3 to TRBJ1-6; D perhaps matches TRBD1 (5 bases). With 0 bases removed from V and 11 bases from J, the gap between germline ends came to 8 bases. Germline assignment: CDR1 SGHTA and CDR2 FQGTGA. The CDR3 extends over 13 amino acids. CDR3 nucleotide sequence: TGTGCCAGCAGCTTAACAGGGGCGACACCCCTCCACTTT. Its protein is CASSLTGATPLHF.

This chain uses TRBV15 with TRBJ2-5, with 8 nucleotides matching TRBD2. The ends lost 2 bases at V and 1 base at J; junction bases unmatched: 9. The CDR3 covers 17 residues. CDR1 and CDR2 from the germline V gene are LNHNV and YYDKDF (reference sequence). CDR3 in amino acids: CATSRTTGGRIQETQYF. For the CDR3, the DNA is TGTGCCACCAGCAGAACCACAGGCGGGAGGATCCAAGAGACCCAGTACTTC.

The chain links TRBV7-9 to TRBJ2-5; maybe TRBD2 (5 bases). CDR1 is SEHNR, CDR2 FQNEAQ, per germline (reference sequence). The germline V and J ends were trimmed by 1 base and 4 bases, with 13 bases remaining between them. This CDR3 contains 15 residues. This CDR3 reads CASSLVVGGRETQYF. The CDR3 region has the DNA TGTGCCAGCAGCTTAGTGGTTGGAGGTCGAGAGACCCAGTACTTC.

This clonotype was seen more than once but under ten times. The chain is built from TRBV15 and TRBJ2-7; D unresolved. This CDR3 region has 12 residues. The V end lost 0 bases, the J end lost 5 bases, and 5 bases lay between the germline ends. CDR1 and CDR2 (germline): LNHNV, YYDKDF (reference sequence). The CDR3 is CATSRDRNEQYF. For the CDR3, the DNA is TGTGCCACCAGCAGAGATAGGAACGAGCAGTACTTC.

The chain employs TRBV20-1 and TRBJ2-5, with TRBD2 matching over 9 bases. CDR1 and CDR2 (germline): DFQATT, SNEGSKA (reference sequence). The trim removed 1 base at V and 10 bases at J, leaving 10 bases unmatched. This CDR3 is built from 14 residues. The CDR3 DNA is TGCAGTGCTAGAGTCGCTAGCGGGGCTCAGGGCCAGTACTTC. Translation: CSARVASGAQGQYF.

The CDR3 spells CASRFGTGTSGGRQYF. CDR3 nucleotide sequence: TGTGCCAGCAGGTTCGGCACCGGGACTAGCGGGGGACGGCAGTACTTC. This chain uses TRBV6-5 with TRBJ2-7; TRBD2 aligns across 14 bases. The CDR3 is 16 residues long. V trimming: 6 bases; J trimming: 9 bases; junction bases outside the gene matches: 13. The germline V gene encodes CDR1 MNHEY and CDR2 SVGAGI.

The chain links TRBV7-6 to TRBJ2-1; the match to TRBD1 covers 9 bases. The germline V gene encodes CDR1 SGHVS and CDR2 FNYEAQ. The CDR3 contains 12 residues. The V segment lost 8 bases and the J segment 4 bases; nucleotides outside the gene matches: 0. The CDR3 protein is CASGTGYNEQFF. The CDR3 nucleotides are TGTGCCAGCGGGACAGGGTACAATGAGCAGTTCTTC.

The chain combines TRBV7-6 with TRBJ1-1; D is ambiguous. Trimming stripped 5 bases from V and 4 bases from J, with 11 bases between. The germline V gene encodes CDR1 SGHVS and CDR2 FNYEAQ. This CDR3 has 13 residues. The CDR3 here is CASSNREGTEAFF. CDR3 in DNA: TGTGCCAGCAGCAACCGGGAGGGCACTGAAGCTTTCTTT.

This clonotype was counted a single time. One end of the junction does not line up with germline, which may come from a read error. V gene TRBV15 combines with J gene TRBJ1-1; 7 nucleotides match TRBD1. The CDR3 has 11 residues. The germline V gene has CDR1 LNHNV and CDR2 YYDKDF (reference sequence). The CDR3 loop is CATSSGPGQRF. CDR3 sequence (DNA): TGTGCCACCAGCTCCGGACCGGGACAGCGATTT.

This clonotype was detected many times. V usage is TRBV6-5 and J usage is TRBJ1-1, with D possibly TRBD1 on 5 matching bases. The CDR3 is made up of 13 amino acids. Trimming shortened V by 6 bases and J by 4 bases, and 12 bases separated the two germline ends. From germline, CDR1 is MNHEY and CDR2 SVGAGI. The DNA for the CDR3 is TGTGCCAGCAGGGACATTCAGGGCACTGAAGCTTTCTTT. This sequence encodes CASRDIQGTEAFF.

This clonotype showed up many times. V and J are TRBV4-2 and TRBJ2-5; 13 nucleotides line up with TRBD2. V dropped 1 base and J dropped 3; count of bases not matched to a gene: 2. The CDR3 extends over 16 amino acids. Germline V lookup: CDR1 LGHNA, CDR2 YNFKEQ. The CDR3 region has the DNA TGTGCCAGCAGCCAAGGACTAGCGGGAGGTGAAGAGACCCAGTACTTC. It specifies CASSQGLAGGEETQYF.

This clonotype was seen repeatedly, ten times or more. The chain joins TRBV11-2 to TRBJ2-7; D is unresolved. This CDR3 has 14 residues. Per germline, CDR1 SGHAT and CDR2 FQNNGV. The V end lost 8 bases, the J end lost 4 bases, and 18 bases lay between the germline ends. The DNA of the CDR3 is TGTGCCAGCGGGTCTCTTGGGATCAAATACGAGCAGTACTTC. As protein: CASGSLGIKYEQYF.

The chain carries TRBV2 and TRBJ2-6, with D possibly TRBD1 on 6 matching bases. This CDR3 has 17 residues. Trimming cost V 6 bases and J 0 bases, with 15 bases left between them. CDR1 is SNHLY, CDR2 FYNNEI, per germline. The DNA for the CDR3 is TGTGCCAGCAGCTTGGCTCAGGGGAGCTCTGGGGCCAACGTCCTGACTTTC. It translates to CASSLAQGSSGANVLTF.

This clonotype occurred many times. The rearrangement joins TRBV7-8 to TRBJ2-5; tentative D call: TRBD2 (6 bases). Germline lookup yields CDR1 SGHVS and CDR2 FQNEAQ. Deletions cut 2 bases from V and 7 bases from J, with 17 bases between. CDR3 length: 15 amino acids. The CDR3 DNA reads TGTGCCAGCAGCTTATTGGAGGGGTCCAGTGGGACCCAGTACTTC. Translation: CASSLLEGSSGTQYF.

V and J are TRBV15 and TRBJ1-4; D perhaps matches TRBD1 (5 bases). Between the trimmed V and J ends, which lost 5 bases and 8 bases, there was a span of 15 bases. CDR3 length: 14 residues. From germline, CDR1 is LNHNV and CDR2 YYDKDF (reference sequence). Here the CDR3 reads CATSPAGRKEKLFF. CDR3 coding DNA: TGTGCCACCAGCCCAGCGGGGCGGAAAGAAAAACTGTTTTTT.

The table lists this clonotype with many counts. The chain carries TRBV15 and TRBJ2-7; TRBD2 matches at 7 bases. CDR3 length: 15 residues. The junction had 7 bases not matched to a gene; V was cut back by 5 bases and J by 0 bases. Germline V gene sequence: CDR1 LNHNV, CDR2 YYDKDF (reference sequence). CDR3 loop: CATSGRGGSSYEQYF. The CDR3, as DNA: TGTGCCACCAGCGGGCGGGGCGGGAGCTCCTACGAGCAGTACTTC. Full variable domain (missing parts from reference TRBV15 and TRBJ2-7): DAMVIQNPRYQVTQFGKPVTLSCSQTLNHNVMYWYQQKSSQAPKLLFHYYDKDFNNEADTPDNFQSRRPNTSFCFLDIRSPGLGDTAMYLCATSGRGGSSYEQYFGPGTRLTVT.

In its sample, this clonotype was seen many times. The V call is TRBV5-8, the J call TRBJ1-2; 10 positions match TRBD1. The germline V gene has CDR1 SGHTS and CDR2 YDEGEE. This CDR3 region has 17 residues. The ends lost 2 bases at V and 3 bases at J; junction bases unmatched: 10. The CDR3 nucleotides are TGTGCCAGCAGCTTTGGAACTGACAGGGGGCGTTACTATGGCTACACCTTC. Translated, it gives CASSFGTDRGRYYGYTF.

This clonotype has at least ten counts. This chain links TRBV4-3 with TRBJ2-1, with 9 bases aligning to TRBD2. This CDR3 spans 17 amino acids. Germline V gives CDR1 LGHNA, CDR2 YSLEER. With V trimmed by 0 bases and J by 3 bases, 6 bases remained unmatched. CDR3 sequence (DNA): TGCGCCAGCAGCCAAGATCCTCTAGCGGGGATCTACAATGAGCAGTTCTTC. This sequence encodes CASSQDPLAGIYNEQFF.

The V call is TRBV15, the J call TRBJ2-7; 9 nucleotides match TRBD2. The germline V gene encodes CDR1 LNHNV and CDR2 YYDKDF (reference sequence). V gave up 6 bases and J gave up 0 bases; unmatched junction bases: 3. The CDR3 spans 14 residues. CDR3 DNA sequence: TGTGCCACCAGTCATAGCGGGAGCTCCTACGAGCAGTACTTC. It specifies CATSHSGSSYEQYF.

J is TRBJ1-4 and V is TRBV2, with TRBD1 matching over 10 bases. Germline assignment: CDR1 SNHLY and CDR2 FYNNEI. CDR3 length: 15 amino acids. The V gene end was trimmed by 6 bases and the J gene end by 6 bases; junction bases not matched to a gene: 7. CDR3: CASRGQGFTDEKLFF. In nucleotides, the CDR3 is TGTGCCAGCAGGGGACAGGGGTTCACGGATGAAAAACTGTTTTTT.

This chain connects TRBV2 to TRBJ2-7, with D uncertain. V lost 5 bases to trimming and J lost 5 bases, with 7 bases between them. CDR1 is SNHLY and CDR2 is FYNNEI in the germline V gene. The CDR3 is 11 residues long. CDR3 sequence reads: CASSQYHEQYF. The CDR3 bases are TGTGCCAGCAGTCAGTACCACGAGCAGTACTTC.